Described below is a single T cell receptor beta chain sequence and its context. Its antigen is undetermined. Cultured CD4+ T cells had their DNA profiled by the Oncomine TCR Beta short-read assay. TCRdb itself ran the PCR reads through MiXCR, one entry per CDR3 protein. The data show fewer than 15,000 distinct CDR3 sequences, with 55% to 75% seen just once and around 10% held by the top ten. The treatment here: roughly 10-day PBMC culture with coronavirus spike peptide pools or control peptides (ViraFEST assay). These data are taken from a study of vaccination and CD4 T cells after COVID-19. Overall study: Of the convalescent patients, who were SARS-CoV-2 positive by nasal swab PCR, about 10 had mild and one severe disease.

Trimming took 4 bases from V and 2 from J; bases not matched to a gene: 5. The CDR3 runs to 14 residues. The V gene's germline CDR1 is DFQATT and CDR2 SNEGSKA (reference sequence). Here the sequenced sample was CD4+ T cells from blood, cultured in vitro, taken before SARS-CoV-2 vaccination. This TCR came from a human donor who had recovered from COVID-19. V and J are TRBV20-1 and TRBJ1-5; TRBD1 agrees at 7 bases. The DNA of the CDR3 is TGCAGTGCTAAACAGGGGAATGGCAATCAGCCCCAGCATTTT. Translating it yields CSAKQGNGNQPQHF.